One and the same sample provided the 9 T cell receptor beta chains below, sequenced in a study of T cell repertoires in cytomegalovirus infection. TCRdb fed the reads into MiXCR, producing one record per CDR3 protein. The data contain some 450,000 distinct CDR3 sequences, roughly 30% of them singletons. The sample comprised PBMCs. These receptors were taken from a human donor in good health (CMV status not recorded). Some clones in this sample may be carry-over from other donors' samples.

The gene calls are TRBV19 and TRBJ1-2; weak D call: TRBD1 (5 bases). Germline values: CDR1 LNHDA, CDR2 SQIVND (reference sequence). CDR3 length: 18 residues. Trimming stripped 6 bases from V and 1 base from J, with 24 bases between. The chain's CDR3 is CASRSYRGFGDLNYGYTF. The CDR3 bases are TGTGCCAGTAGGTCGTACCGAGGATTCGGGGACCTTAACTATGGCTACACCTTC.

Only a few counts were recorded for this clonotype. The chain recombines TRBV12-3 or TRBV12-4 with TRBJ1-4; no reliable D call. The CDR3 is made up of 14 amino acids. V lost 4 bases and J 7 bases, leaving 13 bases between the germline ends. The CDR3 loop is CASSSTARGEKLFF. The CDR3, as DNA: TGTGCCAGCAGTTCGACCGCTCGGGGTGAAAAACTGTTTTTT.

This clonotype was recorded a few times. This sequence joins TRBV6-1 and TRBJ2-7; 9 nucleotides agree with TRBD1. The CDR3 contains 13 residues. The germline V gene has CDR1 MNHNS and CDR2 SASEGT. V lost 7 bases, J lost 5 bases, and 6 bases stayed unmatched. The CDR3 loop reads CASIGTGNNEQYF. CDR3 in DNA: TGTGCCAGCATTGGGACAGGGAACAACGAGCAGTACTTC.

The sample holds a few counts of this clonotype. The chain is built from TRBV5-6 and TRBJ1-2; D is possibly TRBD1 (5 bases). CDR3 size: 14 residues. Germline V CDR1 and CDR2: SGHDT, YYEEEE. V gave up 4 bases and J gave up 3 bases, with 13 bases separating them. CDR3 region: CASSAVGGDYGYTF. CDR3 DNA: TGTGCCAGCAGCGCAGTTGGGGGGGACTATGGCTACACCTTC.

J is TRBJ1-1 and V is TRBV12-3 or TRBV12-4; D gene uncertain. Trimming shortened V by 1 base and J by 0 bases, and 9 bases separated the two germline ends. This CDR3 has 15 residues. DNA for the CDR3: TGTGCCAGCAGTTTAGTTCTCAATGTGAACACTGAAGCTTTCTTT. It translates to CASSLVLNVNTEAFF.

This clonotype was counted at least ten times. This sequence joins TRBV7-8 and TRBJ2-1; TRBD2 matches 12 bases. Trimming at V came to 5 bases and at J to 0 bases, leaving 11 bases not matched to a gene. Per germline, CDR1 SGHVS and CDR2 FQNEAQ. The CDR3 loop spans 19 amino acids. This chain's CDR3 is CASSPSGLAGGSSYNEQFF. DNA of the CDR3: TGTGCCAGCAGCCCTAGCGGGCTAGCGGGGGGGAGCTCCTACAATGAGCAGTTCTTC. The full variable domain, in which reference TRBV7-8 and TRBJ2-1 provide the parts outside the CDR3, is GAGVSQSPRYKVAKRGQDVALRCDPISGHVSLFWYQQALGQGPEFLTYFQNEAQLDKSGLPSDRFFAERPEGSVSTLKIQRTQQEDSAVYLCASSPSGLAGGSSYNEQFFGPGTRLTVL.

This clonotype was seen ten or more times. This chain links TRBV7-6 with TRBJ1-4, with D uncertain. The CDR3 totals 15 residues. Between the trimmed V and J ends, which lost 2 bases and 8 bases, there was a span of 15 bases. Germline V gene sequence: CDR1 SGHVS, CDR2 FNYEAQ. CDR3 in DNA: TGTGCCAGCAGCTTATATGTAGGGAATCGGGAAAAACTGTTTTTT. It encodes CASSLYVGNREKLFF.

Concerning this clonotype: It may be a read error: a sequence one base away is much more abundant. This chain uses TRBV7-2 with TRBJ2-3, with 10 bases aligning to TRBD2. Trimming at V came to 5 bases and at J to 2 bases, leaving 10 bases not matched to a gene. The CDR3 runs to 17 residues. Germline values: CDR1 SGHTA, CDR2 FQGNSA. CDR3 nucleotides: TGTGCCAGCAGCCTCTACCACCTAGCGGGGGCCACAGATACGCAGTATTTT. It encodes CASSLYHLAGATDTQYF.

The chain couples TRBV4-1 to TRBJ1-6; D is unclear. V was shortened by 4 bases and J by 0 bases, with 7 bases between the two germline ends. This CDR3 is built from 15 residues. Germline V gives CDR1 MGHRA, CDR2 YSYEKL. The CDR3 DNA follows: TGCGCCAGCAGCCGCGGAAGCTCCTATAATTCACCCCTCCACTTT. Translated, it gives CASSRGSSYNSPLHF.